Below are 26 T cell receptor beta chains sequenced from a single sample in a study of cytomegalovirus exposure and HLA in healthy donors. PCR employed 60 Vbeta and 13 Jbeta primers. Method: immunoSEQ multiplex PCR; TCRdb's copy keeps in-frame clones and lacks some. The sample contains fewer than 120,000 clones, 76% of which appear only once. Sequenced sample: PBMCs. These receptors were obtained from a young man in good health and CMV-seropositive.

The chain has TRBV14 and TRBJ1-6; no firm D call. The CDR3 runs to 15 residues. The V gene lost 0 bases and the J gene lost 9 bases, with 12 bases spanning the gap. Germline loops: CDR1 SGHDN, CDR2 FVKESK. CDR3 DNA: TGTGCCAGCAGCCAAGATACCGGGGTACTTTCACCCCTCCACTTT. It codes for CASSQDTGVLSPLHF. The entire variable domain, with the rest obtained from reference TRBV14 and TRBJ1-6, is as follows: EAGVTQFPSHSVIEKGQTVTLRCDPISGHDNLYWYRRVMGKEIKFLLHFVKESKQDESGMPNNRFLAERTGGTYSTLKVQPAELEDSGVYFCASSQDTGVLSPLHFGNGTRLTVT.

The V and J genes are TRBV2 and TRBJ2-7, with TRBD1 matching 8 bases. The CDR3 length is 13 residues. The V segment lost 10 bases and the J segment 0 bases; nucleotides outside the gene matches: 5. Germline V gives CDR1 SNHLY, CDR2 FYNNEI. The CDR3 DNA is TGTGCCACCACGGGACAGGACTCCTACGAGCAGTACTTC. Translation gives CATTGQDSYEQYF.

This clone was detected only once. The chain carries TRBV27 and TRBJ2-5; 9 nucleotides agree with TRBD2. From germline, CDR1 is MNHEY and CDR2 SMNVEV (reference sequence). The junction had 10 bases not matched to a gene; V was cut back by 6 bases and J by 5 bases. The CDR3 totals 15 residues. The CDR3, as DNA: TGTGCCAGCAGGCGGGAGCGGGGGGCCCAGGAGACCCAGTACTTC. The encoded protein is CASRRERGAQETQYF.

This chain joins TRBV10-1 and TRBJ2-2; D possibly corresponds to TRBD1 (5 bases). CDR1 and CDR2 (germline): WNHNN, SYGVQD (reference sequence). V dropped 4 bases and J dropped 6 bases, with 6 bases sitting between them. The CDR3 is 12 amino acids. The CDR3 sequence: CASSGTPGELFF. Here the CDR3 DNA reads TGCGCCAGCAGTGGGACACCCGGGGAGCTGTTTTTT.

The rearrangement links TRBV9 to TRBJ2-4, with TRBD1 as a possible D gene (6 bases). In germline, CDR1 is SGDLS, CDR2 YYNGEE. V lost 4 bases and J 9 bases, leaving 11 bases between the germline ends. This CDR3 has 12 residues. As DNA, the CDR3 is TGTGCCAGCAGCAGAACAGGGACCATTCAGTACTTC. It translates to CASSRTGTIQYF.

The CDR3 protein is CASSPDPQRGEQYF. DNA for the CDR3: TGTGCCAGCAGCCCTGACCCGCAGAGAGGCGAGCAGTACTTC. The chain links TRBV5-6 to TRBJ2-5; D is unclear. The J call is uncertain, as TRBJ2-7 better fits the DNA end. This CDR3 is 14 amino acids long. Germline values: CDR1 SGHDT, CDR2 YYEEEE.

The chain is built from TRBV7-2 and TRBJ2-3, with 10 bases that match TRBD2. Trimming at V came to 5 bases and at J to 6 bases, leaving 11 bases not matched to a gene. The CDR3 consists of 16 residues. Germline-derived CDR1 and CDR2 are SGHTA and FQGNSA. The CDR3 coding sequence is TGTGCCAGCAGCCCCCAGATCAGCGGGGGGGCGGATACGCAGTATTTT. Protein sequence: CASSPQISGGADTQYF. The full variable domain, rest sourced from reference TRBV7-2 and TRBJ2-3, is GAGVSQSPSNKVTEKGKDVELRCDPISGHTALYWYRQSLGQGLEFLIYFQGNSAPDKSGLPSDRFSAERTGGSVSTLTIQRTQQEDSAVYLCASSPQISGGADTQYFGPGTRLTVL.

V and J are TRBV10-3 and TRBJ2-3, with 9 bases lining up with TRBD2. The CDR3 totals 13 residues. Germline V gene data show CDR1 as ENHRY and CDR2 as SYGVKD. V gave up 8 bases and J gave up 6 bases; unmatched junction bases: 6. The CDR3 loop is CAIQSSGDDTQYF. The CDR3 region has the DNA TGTGCCATCCAGTCTAGCGGGGATGATACGCAGTATTTT.

This sequence joins TRBV28 and TRBJ2-5; 7 nucleotides align to TRBD1. CDR3 length: 15 residues. Germline V gives CDR1 MDHEN, CDR2 SYDVKM. V lost 3 bases and J lost 1; bases outside the gene matches: 5. CDR3 in DNA: TGTGCCAGCAGTTTGGGACAGTCTATCCAAGAGACCCAGTACTTC. It translates to CASSLGQSIQETQYF.

This clone appeared a single time. The V gene is TRBV2, the J gene TRBJ2-6; perhaps TRBD1 as D (6 bases). Germline V CDR1 and CDR2: SNHLY, FYNNEI. This CDR3 region has 14 residues. Trimming shortened V by 8 bases and J by 0 bases, and 8 bases separated the two germline ends. CDR3 nucleotides: TGTGCCAGCTACAGGGCCTCTGGGGCCAACGTCCTGACTTTC. This gives the protein CASYRASGANVLTF.

This clone was seen just once. This rearrangement joins TRBV27 to TRBJ2-7; a possible D gene is TRBD2 (5 bases). The CDR3 loop spans 13 amino acids. V was cut by 1 base and J by 2 bases, with 6 bases left in between. The germline CDR1 and CDR2 sequences are MNHEY and SMNVEV (reference sequence). In nucleotides, the CDR3 is TGTGCCAGCAGTTTATTGGGAGCCTACGAGCAGTACTTC. It specifies CASSLLGAYEQYF.

The rearrangement joins TRBV18 to TRBJ2-6, with a tentative D call TRBD1 (6 bases). This CDR3 comprises 17 residues. Germline-derived CDR1 and CDR2 are KGHSH and LQKENI. Trimming cost V 2 bases and J 2 bases, with 13 bases left between them. CDR3 sequence: CASSPNGAGAGANVLTF. The CDR3, as DNA: TGTGCCAGCTCACCAAACGGCGCAGGGGCTGGGGCCAACGTCCTGACTTTC. Based on the CDR3 plus reference TRBV18 and TRBJ2-6, the full variable domain is NAGVMQNPRHLVRRRGQEARLRCSPMKGHSHVYWYRQLPEEGLKFMVYLQKENIIDESGMPKERFSAEFPKEGPSILRIQQVVRGDSAAYFCASSPNGAGAGANVLTFGAGSRLTVL.

This clone was seen a handful of times. The rearrangement uses TRBV29-1 and TRBJ1-6; D is uncertain. Trimming pared 4 bases from V and 0 bases from J, leaving 10 bases between. The germline V gene has CDR1 SQVTM and CDR2 ANQGSEA. This CDR3 contains 15 residues. This CDR3 is CSVAVWSSYNSPLHF. The CDR3 region has the DNA TGCAGCGTTGCGGTGTGGAGCTCCTATAATTCACCCCTCCACTTT.

J is TRBJ2-5 and V is TRBV10-2; D might be TRBD1 (5 bases). Germline assignment: CDR1 WSHSY and CDR2 SAAADI. This CDR3 contains 11 residues. Trimming shortened V by 8 bases and J by 5 bases, and 9 bases separated the two germline ends. CDR3 coding DNA: TGCGCCAGCGGGGCCGGGGAGACCCAGTACTTC. Translation: CASGAGETQYF.

This clone was seen only once. This chain joins TRBV18 and TRBJ2-7; 7 bases map to TRBD1. This CDR3 has 15 amino acids. Germline V lookup: CDR1 KGHSH, CDR2 LQKENI. The ends lost 2 bases at V and 3 bases at J; junction bases unmatched: 7. Here the CDR3 DNA reads TGTGCCAGCTCACCAGGGCATGCAGGGGGCTACGAGCAGTACTTC. Amino acids: CASSPGHAGGYEQYF. The whole variable domain, remainder taken from reference TRBV18 and TRBJ2-7, is NAGVMQNPRHLVRRRGQEARLRCSPMKGHSHVYWYRQLPEEGLKFMVYLQKENIIDESGMPKERFSAEFPKEGPSILRIQQVVRGDSAAYFCASSPGHAGGYEQYFGPGTRLTVT.

The chain combines TRBV10-2 with TRBJ2-1; 8 bases fit TRBD2. Germline trimming cut 6 bases from V and 5 bases from J; bases unmatched to any gene: 9. There are 15 residues in the CDR3. Germline assignment: CDR1 WSHSY and CDR2 SAAADI. The CDR3 region is CASSPREGVHNEQFF. CDR3 sequence (DNA): TGCGCCAGCAGCCCACGGGAGGGGGTCCACAATGAGCAGTTCTTC.

This clone came up once. The J gene is TRBJ2-5, the V gene TRBV7-3, with TRBD2 as a possible D gene (6 bases). The V gene's germline CDR1 is SGHTA and CDR2 FQGTGA. CDR3 length: 13 amino acids. Trimming removed 6 bases from V and 4 bases from J, with 12 bases in between. The CDR3 DNA sequence: TGTGCCAGCAGGAAAGGTAGCGGAGAGACCCAGTACTTC. This sequence encodes CASRKGSGETQYF.

On this clone itself: Sequence at one end of the junction differs from germline and may be a read error. The gene calls are TRBV29-1 and TRBJ2-5, with TRBD1 identical over 8 bases. The CDR3 is made up of 16 amino acids. Germline V gene data show CDR1 as SQVTM and CDR2 as ANQGSEA. This chain's CDR3 is CSVDQRGQGARETQHF. CDR3 in DNA: TGCAGCGTTGATCAAAGAGGGCAGGGGGCCCGAGAGACCCAGCACTTC.

The chain carries TRBV6-4 and TRBJ1-2; D is possibly TRBD1 (5 bases). V lost 2 bases and J 5 bases, leaving 9 bases between the germline ends. Germline CDR1 and CDR2: MRHNA and SNTAGT. This CDR3 has 13 amino acids. CDR3 sequence: CASSDGAGYGYTF. The CDR3 coding sequence is TGTGCCAGCAGTGACGGGGCAGGATATGGCTACACCTTC.

The chain links TRBV4-2 to TRBJ1-5; D remains unclear. Germline loops: CDR1 LGHNA, CDR2 YNFKEQ. V lost 0 bases and J lost 5, with 20 bases in between. The CDR3 covers 18 residues. CDR3 DNA sequence: TGTGCCAGCAGCCAAGAAACCGCGGTCGCGCGAATGTATCAGCCCCAGCATTTT. Its protein is CASSQETAVARMYQPQHF.

The rearrangement joins TRBV6-5 to TRBJ1-5, with TRBD1 matching over 9 bases. Germline CDR1 and CDR2: MNHEY and SVGAGI. The V gene end was trimmed by 5 bases and the J gene end by 6 bases; junction bases not matched to a gene: 8. This CDR3 has 15 residues. CDR3 bases: TGTGCCAGCAGTCCCGGGACAGGGCCGATTCAGCCCCAGCATTTT. As protein: CASSPGTGPIQPQHF.

The chain carries TRBV9 and TRBJ2-3, with TRBD2 matching over 13 bases. CDR3 length: 16 residues. Germline V gene data show CDR1 as SGDLS and CDR2 as YYNGEE. Trimming removed 4 bases from V and 5 bases from J; junction bases left unmatched: 7. CDR3 DNA: TGTGCCAGCAGCCTAGGACTAGCGGGGGTGGGAGATACGCAGTATTTT. Protein sequence: CASSLGLAGVGDTQYF.

The chain recombines TRBV10-2 with TRBJ2-5; 7 positions match TRBD1. V shed 0 bases and J 2 bases; nucleotides not matched to a gene: 6. Germline V lookup: CDR1 WSHSY, CDR2 SAAADI. CDR3 length: 16 amino acids. CDR3 nucleotide sequence: TGCGCCAGCAGTGAGTCGAGCAGGGGGATGCAAGAGACCCAGTACTTC. This translates into CASSESSRGMQETQYF.

This chain links TRBV5-8 with TRBJ1-5, with 7 bases lining up with TRBD1. V gave up 4 bases and J gave up 7 bases; unmatched junction bases: 8. The CDR3 spans 14 residues. Germline CDR1 and CDR2: SGHTS and YDEGEE. As DNA, the CDR3 is TGTGCCAGCAGCCTTCGACAGGGCAGACAGCCCCAGCATTTT. This gives the protein CASSLRQGRQPQHF.

The chain uses TRBV6-6 and TRBJ1-5, with a tentative D call TRBD1 (6 bases). Trimming stripped 4 bases from V and 9 bases from J, with 22 bases between. Germline V gene lookup returns CDR1 MNHNY and CDR2 SVGAGI (reference sequence). The CDR3 contains 16 residues. The CDR3 sequence is CASSSRIDRPLTPQHF. The DNA for the CDR3 is TGTGCCAGCAGTTCCAGAATCGACAGGCCTCTTACGCCCCAGCATTTT.

A remark on this clone: A read error may account for a junction end that differs from germline. The chain uses TRBV19 and TRBJ1-1; 7 bases agree with TRBD1. Germline-derived CDR1 and CDR2 are LNHDA and SQIVND (reference sequence). This CDR3 contains 14 residues. For the CDR3, the DNA is TGTGTCAGTACCAGGACAGGTATGAACACTGAAGCTTTCTTT. Its translation is CVSTRTGMNTEAFF.